Detailed here is one T cell receptor beta chain. The source of the sample is a study of blood T cell repertoires in COVID-19. Study details: PBMCs, B-cell-depleted T cells, or T cells provided the cDNA or gDNA that made up the material.

Germline V gene data show CDR1 as MNHEY and CDR2 as SMNVEV (reference sequence). Trimming shortened V by 8 bases and J by 5 bases, and 18 bases separated the two germline ends. The CDR3 covers 14 residues. The repertoire was sequenced with immunoSEQ multiplex PCR; TCRdb's copy has only in-frame clones and lacks some. The table lists over 300,000 clones, roughly 88% of them singletons. Sequencing input: peripheral blood. J is TRBJ1-1 and V is TRBV27; D gene uncertain. This receptor was identified in a woman between 45 and 65 years old with acute or convalescent COVID-19. CDR3 region: CASGGVGLGTEAFF. The CDR3 DNA is TGTGCCAGCGGCGGGGTGGGATTGGGTACTGAAGCTTTCTTT.